The clone carrying this TCR beta chain was seen ten or more times. Its antigen remains unidentified. This CDR3 comprises 13 residues. Germline values: CDR1 DFQATT, CDR2 SNEGSKA (reference sequence). The V gene lost 7 bases and the J gene lost 9 bases, with 20 bases spanning the gap. The sample comes from a study of T cells after yellow fever vaccination. Study-level points and caveats: Reappearance after the booster was seen for most primary-vaccination clones, at 95% to 96% CD4 and roughly 90% CD8. Abundant contaminating clonotypes from the bulk population could appear in FACS-sorted repertoires.

TCR cDNA was made by 5'RACE template switching, adding a universal primer site and UMIs. TCRdb independently ran MiXCR on the 5' RACE reads; one entry per CDR3 protein. The sample contains over 120,000 distinct CDR3 sequences, under 7% of which appear only once. The V and J genes are TRBV20-1 and TRBJ2-3; a weak D match, TRBD1 (6 bases). Sequencing was performed on CD4+ T cells sorted from PBMCs, taken 10 days after the yellow fever booster vaccination. This clonotype was sampled from a man under 40 who received the YFV17D yellow fever vaccine. The CDR3 bases are TGCAGTGTCAGGGGCCCGATTGTTTGGACGCAGTATTTT. Translation gives CSVRGPIVWTQYF.